This T cell receptor beta chain originates from a study of T cells after yellow fever vaccination. TCRdb redid the calling of the 5' RACE reads with MiXCR, one entry per CDR3 protein. Found here are 110,000 to 150,000 distinct CDR3 sequences, approximately 6.6% of them singletons; the top ten hold approximately 0.59%. A few counts support this clonotype. The germline V and J ends were trimmed by 1 base and 3 bases, with 13 bases remaining between them. CDR1 is DFQATT, CDR2 SNEGSKA, per germline (reference sequence). The CDR3 loop spans 14 amino acids. V gene TRBV20-1 combines with J gene TRBJ2-7, with D perhaps matching TRBD1 (6 bases). The sequence was collected from a man aged 25 to 45 who received the YFV17D yellow fever vaccine. The sequences come from CD4+ T cells sorted from PBMCs, collected 10 days after the yellow fever booster vaccination. The CDR3 protein is CSARVRTADYEQYF. In DNA, the CDR3 is TGCAGTGCTAGAGTGCGGACAGCGGACTACGAGCAGTACTTC.